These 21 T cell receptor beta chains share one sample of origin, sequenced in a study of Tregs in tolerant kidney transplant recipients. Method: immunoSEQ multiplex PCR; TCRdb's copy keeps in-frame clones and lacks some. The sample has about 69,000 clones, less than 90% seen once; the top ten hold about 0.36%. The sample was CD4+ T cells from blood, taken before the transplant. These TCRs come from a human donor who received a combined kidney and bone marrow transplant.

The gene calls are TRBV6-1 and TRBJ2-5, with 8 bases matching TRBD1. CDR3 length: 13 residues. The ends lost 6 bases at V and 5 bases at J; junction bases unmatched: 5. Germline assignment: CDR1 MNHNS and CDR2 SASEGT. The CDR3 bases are TGTGCCAGCAGGGACAGGGTCGGGGAGACCCAGTACTTC. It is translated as CASRDRVGETQYF.

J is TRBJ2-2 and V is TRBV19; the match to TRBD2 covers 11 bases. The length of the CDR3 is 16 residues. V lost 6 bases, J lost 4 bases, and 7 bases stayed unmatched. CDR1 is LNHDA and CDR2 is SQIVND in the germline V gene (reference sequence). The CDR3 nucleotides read TGTGCCAGTAGAGGTTCCGGGACTAGCGGCACCGGGGAGCTGTTTTTT. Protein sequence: CASRGSGTSGTGELFF.

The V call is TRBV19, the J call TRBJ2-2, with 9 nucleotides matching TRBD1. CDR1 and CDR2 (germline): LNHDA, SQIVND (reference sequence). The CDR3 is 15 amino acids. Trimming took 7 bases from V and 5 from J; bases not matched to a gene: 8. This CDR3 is CASIGTGGWTGELFF. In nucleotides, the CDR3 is TGTGCCAGTATTGGAACAGGGGGCTGGACCGGGGAGCTGTTTTTT. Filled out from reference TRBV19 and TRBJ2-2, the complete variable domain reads DGGITQSPKYLFRKEGQNVTLSCEQNLNHDAMYWYRQDPGQGLRLIYYSQIVNDFQKGDIAEGYSVSREKKESFPLTVTSAQKNPTAFYLCASIGTGGWTGELFFGEGSRLTVL.

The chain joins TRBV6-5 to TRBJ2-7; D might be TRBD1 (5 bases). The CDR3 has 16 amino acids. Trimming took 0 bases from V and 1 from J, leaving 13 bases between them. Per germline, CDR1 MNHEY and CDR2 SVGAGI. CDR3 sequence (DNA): TGTGCCAGCAGTTACTCGACAGTGTCTCCGTCCTACGAGCAGTACTTC. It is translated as CASSYSTVSPSYEQYF.

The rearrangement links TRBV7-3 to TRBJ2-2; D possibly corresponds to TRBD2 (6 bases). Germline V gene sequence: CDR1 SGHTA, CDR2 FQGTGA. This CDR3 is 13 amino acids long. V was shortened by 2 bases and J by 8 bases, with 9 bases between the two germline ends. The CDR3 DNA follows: TGTGCCAGCAGCTTAGGGACTCCGGGGGAGCTGTTTTTT. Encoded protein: CASSLGTPGELFF.

The CDR3, as DNA: TGTGCCAGTAGTATAACCGGGACAGGGAAGTTTGCTGAGCAGTTCTTC. It specifies CASSITGTGKFAEQFF. The V and J genes are TRBV19 and TRBJ2-1, with 9 bases fitting TRBD1. The ends lost 2 bases at V and 9 bases at J; junction bases unmatched: 11. Germline CDR1 and CDR2: LNHDA and SQIVND (reference sequence). The CDR3 is made up of 16 amino acids.

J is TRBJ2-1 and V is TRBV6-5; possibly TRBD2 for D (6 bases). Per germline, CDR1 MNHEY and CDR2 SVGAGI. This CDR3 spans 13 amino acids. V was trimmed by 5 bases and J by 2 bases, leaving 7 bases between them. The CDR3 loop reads CASSRTTYNEQFF. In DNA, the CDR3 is TGTGCCAGCAGTCGGACTACCTACAATGAGCAGTTCTTC.

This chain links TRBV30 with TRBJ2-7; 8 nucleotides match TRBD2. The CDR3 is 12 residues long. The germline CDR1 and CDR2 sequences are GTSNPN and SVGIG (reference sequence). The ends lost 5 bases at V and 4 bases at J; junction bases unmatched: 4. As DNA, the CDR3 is TGTGCCTGGGGAGGGACTAGATACGAGCAGTACTTC. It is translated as CAWGGTRYEQYF.

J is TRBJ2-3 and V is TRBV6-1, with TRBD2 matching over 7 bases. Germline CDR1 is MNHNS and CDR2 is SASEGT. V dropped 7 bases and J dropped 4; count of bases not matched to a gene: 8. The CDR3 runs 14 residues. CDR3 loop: CASTGGRVADTQYF. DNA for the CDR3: TGTGCCAGCACTGGCGGGAGAGTTGCAGATACGCAGTATTTT.

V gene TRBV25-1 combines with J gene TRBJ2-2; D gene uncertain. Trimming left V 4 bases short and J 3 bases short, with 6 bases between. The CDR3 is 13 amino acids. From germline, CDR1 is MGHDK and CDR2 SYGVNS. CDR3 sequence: CASSARYTGELFF. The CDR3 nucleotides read TGTGCCAGCAGTGCTCGGTACACCGGGGAGCTGTTTTTT. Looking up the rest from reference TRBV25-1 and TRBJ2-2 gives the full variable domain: EADIYQTPRYLVIGTGKKITLECSQTMGHDKMYWYQQDPGMELHLIHYSYGVNSTEKGDLSSESTVSRIRTEHFPLTLESARPSHTSQYLCASSARYTGELFFGEGSRLTVL.

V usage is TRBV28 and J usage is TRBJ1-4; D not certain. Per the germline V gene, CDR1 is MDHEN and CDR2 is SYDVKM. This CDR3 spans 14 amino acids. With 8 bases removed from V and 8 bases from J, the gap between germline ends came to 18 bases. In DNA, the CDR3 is TGTGCCAGCGGGGAGGACCGGCGTGAGGAAAAACTGTTTTTT. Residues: CASGEDRREEKLFF.

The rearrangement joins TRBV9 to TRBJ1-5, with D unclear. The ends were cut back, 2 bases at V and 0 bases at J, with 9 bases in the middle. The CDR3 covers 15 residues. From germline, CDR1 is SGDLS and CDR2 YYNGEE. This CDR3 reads CASSVSSDSNQPQHF. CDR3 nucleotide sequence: TGTGCCAGCAGCGTTTCCAGCGATAGCAATCAGCCCCAGCATTTT.

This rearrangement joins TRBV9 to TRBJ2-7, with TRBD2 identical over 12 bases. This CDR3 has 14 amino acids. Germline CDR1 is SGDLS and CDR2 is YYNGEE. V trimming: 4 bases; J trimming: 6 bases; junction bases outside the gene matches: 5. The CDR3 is CASSSSGRAGEQYF. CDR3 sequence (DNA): TGTGCCAGCAGCTCTAGCGGGAGGGCCGGCGAGCAGTACTTC.

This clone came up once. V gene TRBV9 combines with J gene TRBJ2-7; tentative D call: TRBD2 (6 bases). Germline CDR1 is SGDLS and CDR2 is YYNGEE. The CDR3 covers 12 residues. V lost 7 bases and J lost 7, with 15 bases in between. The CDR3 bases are TGTGCCAGCGGGACTCCTCCTCGGGAGCAGTACTTC. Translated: CASGTPPREQYF.

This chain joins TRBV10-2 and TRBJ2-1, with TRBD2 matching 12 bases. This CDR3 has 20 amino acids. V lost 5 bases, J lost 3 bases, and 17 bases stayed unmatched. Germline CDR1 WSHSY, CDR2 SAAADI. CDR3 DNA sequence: TGCGCCAGCAGTACTTTACGGACTAGCGGGACTTTGCCTAGCTACAATGAGCAGTTCTTC. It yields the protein CASSTLRTSGTLPSYNEQFF.

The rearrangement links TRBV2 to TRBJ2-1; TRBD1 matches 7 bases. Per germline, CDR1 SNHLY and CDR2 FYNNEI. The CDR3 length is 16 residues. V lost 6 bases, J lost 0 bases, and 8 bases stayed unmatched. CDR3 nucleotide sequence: TGTGCCAGCAGCCGAGAACAGGGGAGCTCCTACAATGAGCAGTTCTTC. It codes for CASSREQGSSYNEQFF.

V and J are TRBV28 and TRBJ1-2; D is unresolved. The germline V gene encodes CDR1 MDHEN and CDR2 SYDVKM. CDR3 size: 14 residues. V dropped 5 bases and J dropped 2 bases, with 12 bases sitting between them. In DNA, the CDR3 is TGTGCCAGCAGTGTACCTCACACCAACTATGGCTACACCTTC. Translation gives CASSVPHTNYGYTF.

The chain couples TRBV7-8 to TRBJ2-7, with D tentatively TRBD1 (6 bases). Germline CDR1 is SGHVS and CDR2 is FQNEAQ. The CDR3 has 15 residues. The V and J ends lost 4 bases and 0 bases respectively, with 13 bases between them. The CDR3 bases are TGTGCCAGCAGCTCCCGGGACACCTACTCCTACGAGCAGTACTTC. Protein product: CASSSRDTYSYEQYF.

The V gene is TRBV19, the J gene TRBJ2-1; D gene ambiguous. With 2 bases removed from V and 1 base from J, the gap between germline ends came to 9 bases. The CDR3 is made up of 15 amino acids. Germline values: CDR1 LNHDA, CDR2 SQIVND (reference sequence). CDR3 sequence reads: CASSIFDSSYNEQFF. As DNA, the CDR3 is TGTGCCAGTAGTATATTTGACTCTTCCTACAATGAGCAGTTCTTC.

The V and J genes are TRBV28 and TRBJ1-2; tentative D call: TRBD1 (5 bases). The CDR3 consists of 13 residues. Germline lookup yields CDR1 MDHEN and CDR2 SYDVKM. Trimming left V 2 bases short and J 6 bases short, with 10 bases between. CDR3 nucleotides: TGTGCCAGCAGTTTAAGGAGGGGTGATGGCTACACCTTC. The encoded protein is CASSLRRGDGYTF.

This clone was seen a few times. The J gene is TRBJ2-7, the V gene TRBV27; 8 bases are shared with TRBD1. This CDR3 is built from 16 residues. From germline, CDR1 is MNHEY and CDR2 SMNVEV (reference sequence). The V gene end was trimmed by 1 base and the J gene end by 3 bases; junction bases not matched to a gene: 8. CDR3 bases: TGTGCCAGCAGTTTATTTGGCCAGGGGGCAGGCTACGAGCAGTACTTC. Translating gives CASSLFGQGAGYEQYF.